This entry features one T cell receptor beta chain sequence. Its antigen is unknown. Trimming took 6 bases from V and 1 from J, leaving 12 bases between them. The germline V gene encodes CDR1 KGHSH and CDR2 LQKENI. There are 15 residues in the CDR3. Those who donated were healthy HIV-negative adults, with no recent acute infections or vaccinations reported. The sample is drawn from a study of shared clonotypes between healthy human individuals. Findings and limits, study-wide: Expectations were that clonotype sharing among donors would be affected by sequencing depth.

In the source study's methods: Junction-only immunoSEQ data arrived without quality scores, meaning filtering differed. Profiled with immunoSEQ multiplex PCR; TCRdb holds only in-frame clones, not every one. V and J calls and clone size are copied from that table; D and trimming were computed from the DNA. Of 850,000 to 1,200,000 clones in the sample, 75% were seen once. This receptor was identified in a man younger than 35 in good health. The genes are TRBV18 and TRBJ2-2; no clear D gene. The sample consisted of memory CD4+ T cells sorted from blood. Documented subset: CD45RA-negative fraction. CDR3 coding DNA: TGTGCCAGCTCCCCGATAGCCGGGAACACCGGGGAGCTGTTTTTT. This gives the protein CASSPIAGNTGELFF.